These 15 T cell receptor beta chains were sequenced from one sample in a study of CD8+CD57+ T cells in acquired aplastic anemia. CD8+CD57+ cell expansion had been shown by flow cytometry in patients chosen for sequencing. Using genomic DNA as the template, TCR beta VDJ and CDR3 profiling was carried out. TCRdb reprocessed the reads with MiXCR, giving one entry per CDR3 protein. The table has fewer than 80,000 distinct CDR3 sequences, less than 85% seen once; the top ten hold more than 80%. Input material: sorted CD4+, CD8+, or CD8+CD57+ T cells (not recorded which) from PBMCs. The receptors originated from a human donor with aplastic anemia.

This clonotype was found a few times. The chain is built from TRBV20-1 and TRBJ2-7, with a weak D call TRBD1 (5 bases). V was cut by 4 bases and J by 0 bases, with 10 bases left in between. The CDR3 has 13 residues. Germline assignment: CDR1 DFQATT and CDR2 SNEGSKA (reference sequence). The CDR3 is CSAKDIASYEQYF. For the CDR3, the DNA is TGCAGTGCTAAGGACATAGCCTCCTACGAGCAGTACTTC.

The chain uses TRBV6-5 and TRBJ2-1; tentative D call: TRBD2 (7 bases). This CDR3 contains 15 residues. CDR1 and CDR2 from the germline V gene are MNHEY and SVGAGI. V was cut by 6 bases and J by 8 bases, with 20 bases left in between. CDR3 residues: CASSTVGGRVDEQFF. The CDR3 DNA follows: TGTGCCAGCAGCACCGTGGGGGGGCGGGTAGATGAGCAGTTCTTC.

This clonotype has just one count. The CDR3 does not end in the conserved phenylalanine or tryptophan, so this is likely a read error. The chain couples TRBV20-1 to TRBJ2-1; 10 nucleotides align to TRBD2. V lost 6 bases to trimming and J lost 6 bases; unmatched junction nucleotides: 8. Per germline, CDR1 DFQATT and CDR2 SNEGSKA (reference sequence). The CDR3 covers 14 residues. This CDR3 reads CSAIPSGRGNEQFL. The CDR3 coding sequence is TGCAGTGCGATACCTAGCGGGAGAGGCAATGAGCAGTTCCTC.

This chain joins TRBV5-4 and TRBJ1-3, with a weak D call TRBD1 (6 bases). In germline, CDR1 is SGHNT, CDR2 YYREEE (reference sequence). This CDR3 has 14 residues. Trimming took 0 bases from V and 3 from J, leaving 7 bases between them. CDR3 amino acids: CASSLGTVGNTIYF. CDR3 in DNA: TGTGCCAGCAGCTTGGGGACAGTTGGAAACACCATATATTTT.

With respect to this clonotype: One end of the junction varies from germline; a read error may be responsible. The V gene is TRBV6-4, the J gene TRBJ2-5; 10 bases are a match to TRBD2. CDR1 and CDR2 from the germline V gene are MRHNA and SNTAGT. The CDR3 spans 14 residues. This CDR3 reads CATSPSGSQETQYF. CDR3 sequence (DNA): TGTGCCACCAGTCCTAGCGGGAGCCAAGAGACCCAGTACTTC.

Concerning this clonotype itself: One junction end disagrees with the germline gene, perhaps due to a read error. The chain links TRBV7-7 to TRBJ1-1; D not resolved. CDR3 length: 13 residues. Per germline, CDR1 SSHAT and CDR2 FNYEAQ (reference sequence). CDR3 loop: CASSLGMATEAFF. In DNA form, the CDR3 reads TGTGCTAGCAGCTTAGGGATGGCCACTGAAGCTTTCTTT.

The chain has TRBV6-1 and TRBJ2-7, with 10 nucleotides matching TRBD2. V lost 6 bases and J lost 5; bases outside the gene matches: 7. Germline V CDR1 and CDR2: MNHNS, SASEGT. The CDR3 sequence is 14 residues long. CDR3 protein: CASRIGTSVNEQYF. The CDR3 DNA reads as TGTGCCAGCAGGATCGGGACTAGCGTCAACGAGCAGTACTTC.

This chain joins TRBV7-2 and TRBJ2-7, with D tentatively TRBD2 (6 bases). CDR3 length equals 12 residues. The germline V gene has CDR1 SGHTA and CDR2 FQGNSA. V lost 3 bases, J lost 6 bases, and 9 bases lay in between. CDR3 sequence (DNA): TGTGCCAGCAGCTTGGGACTGGGCGAGCAGTACTTC. Its translation is CASSLGLGEQYF.

This chain uses TRBV19 with TRBJ2-7; 7 nucleotides agree with TRBD2. J gave up 3 bases and V 6 bases, and 11 bases lay outside the gene matches. CDR1 is LNHDA and CDR2 is SQIVND in the germline V gene (reference sequence). The CDR3 sequence is 15 residues long. The CDR3 loop reads CASRRREGLDYEQYF. The CDR3 coding sequence is TGTGCCAGTAGAAGGAGGGAAGGACTAGACTACGAGCAGTACTTC. Variable domain in full (rest from reference TRBV19 and TRBJ2-7): DGGITQSPKYLFRKEGQNVTLSCEQNLNHDAMYWYRQDPGQGLRLIYYSQIVNDFQKGDIAEGYSVSREKKESFPLTVTSAQKNPTAFYLCASRRREGLDYEQYFGPGTRLTVT.

This chain uses TRBV4-2 with TRBJ2-7; D gene unclear. Trimming left V 1 base short and J 4 bases short, with 11 bases between. Germline CDR1 LGHNA, CDR2 YNFKEQ. The CDR3 runs to 14 residues. The CDR3 protein is CASSQGGTGYEQYF. For the CDR3, the DNA is TGTGCCAGCAGCCAAGGGGGAACCGGATACGAGCAGTACTTC.

The count of this clonotype is one. The chain recombines TRBV27 with TRBJ1-4; the D gene is possibly TRBD1 (5 bases). The CDR3 has 14 amino acids. Germline CDR1 reads MNHEY; CDR2 reads SMNVEV (reference sequence). V dropped 6 bases and J dropped 16 bases, with 24 bases sitting between them. The CDR3 nucleotides are TGTGCCAGCAGCTTAGGGCAGGGTCGAGGGGATTGGTTTTTT. Translation: CASSLGQGRGDWFF.

This chain connects TRBV2 to TRBJ1-2; TRBD1 aligns across 8 bases. The CDR3 runs to 15 residues. V lost 8 bases and J lost 3; bases outside the gene matches: 11. Germline CDR1 and CDR2: SNHLY and FYNNEI. Written as DNA, the CDR3 is TGTGCCAGCTCAAGGATGGACAGGGCGTACTATGGCTACACCTTC. Protein product: CASSRMDRAYYGYTF.

This clonotype was counted once. This chain connects TRBV29-1 to TRBJ1-5; 7 positions match TRBD1. V shed 4 bases and J 1 base; nucleotides not matched to a gene: 10. Germline CDR1 and CDR2: SQVTM and ANQGSEA. CDR3 length: 16 residues. CDR3 coding DNA: TGCAGCGTTGGATTAGGGACAGTCCGAAGCAATCAGCCCCAGCATTTT. Its translation is CSVGLGTVRSNQPQHF.

The chain links TRBV7-3 to TRBJ2-5; D gene uncertain. The germline gives CDR1 SGHTA, CDR2 FQGTGA. This CDR3 contains 13 residues. Trimming shortened V by 4 bases and J by 2 bases, and 8 bases separated the two germline ends. In DNA form, the CDR3 reads TGTGCCAGCAGCTACCAGGAACAAGAGACCCAGTACTTC. Translating gives CASSYQEQETQYF.

Remarks on this clonotype: A junction boundary mismatches the germline segment, possibly from a read error. This sequence joins TRBV28 and TRBJ2-7; perhaps TRBD1 as D (5 bases). Germline loops: CDR1 MDHEN, CDR2 SYDVKM. The CDR3 spans 16 residues. The DNA for the CDR3 is TGTGCCAGCAGTTTCCCCGTTCCGGACACACTTTACGAGCAGTGCTTC. Its protein is CASSFPVPDTLYEQCF. Full variable domain (remainder filled in from reference TRBV28 and TRBJ2-7): DVKVTQSSRYLVKRTGEKVFLECVQDMDHENMFWYRQDPGLGLRLIYFSYDVKMKEKGDIPEGYSVSREKKERFSLILESASTNQTSMYLCASSFPVPDTLYEQCFGPGTRLTVT.